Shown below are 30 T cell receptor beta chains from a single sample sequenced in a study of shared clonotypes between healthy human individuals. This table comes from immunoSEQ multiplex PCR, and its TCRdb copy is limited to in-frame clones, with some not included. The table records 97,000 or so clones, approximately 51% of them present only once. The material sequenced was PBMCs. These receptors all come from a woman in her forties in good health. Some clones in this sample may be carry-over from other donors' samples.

For the CDR3, the DNA is TGTGCCAGCAGCCAAGGTCGAAAGACTGAAGCTTTCTTT. Amino acids: CASSQGRKTEAFF. The chain uses TRBV7-9 and TRBJ1-1; D is ambiguous. This CDR3 spans 13 amino acids. V was clipped by 5 bases and J by 5 bases, with 12 bases between them. Germline lookup yields CDR1 SEHNR and CDR2 FQNEAQ (reference sequence).

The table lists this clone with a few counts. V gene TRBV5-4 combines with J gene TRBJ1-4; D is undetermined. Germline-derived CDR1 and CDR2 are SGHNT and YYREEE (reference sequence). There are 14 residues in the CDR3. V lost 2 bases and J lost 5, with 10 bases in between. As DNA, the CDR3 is TGTGCCAGCAGCTTTTTAGGAGTAAATGAAAAACTGTTTTTT. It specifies CASSFLGVNEKLFF.

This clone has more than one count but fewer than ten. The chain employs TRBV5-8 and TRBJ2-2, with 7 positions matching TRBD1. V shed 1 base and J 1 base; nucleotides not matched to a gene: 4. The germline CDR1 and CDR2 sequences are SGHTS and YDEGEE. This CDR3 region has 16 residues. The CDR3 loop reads CASSLPQGVNTGELFF. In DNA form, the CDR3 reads TGTGCCAGCAGCTTGCCTCAGGGGGTGAACACCGGGGAGCTGTTTTTT.

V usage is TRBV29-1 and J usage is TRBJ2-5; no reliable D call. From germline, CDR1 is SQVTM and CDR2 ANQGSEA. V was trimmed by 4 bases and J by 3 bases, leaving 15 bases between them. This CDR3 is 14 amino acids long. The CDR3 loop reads CSVVRRFPEETQYF. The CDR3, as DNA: TGCAGCGTTGTCCGGCGATTTCCCGAAGAGACCCAGTACTTC.

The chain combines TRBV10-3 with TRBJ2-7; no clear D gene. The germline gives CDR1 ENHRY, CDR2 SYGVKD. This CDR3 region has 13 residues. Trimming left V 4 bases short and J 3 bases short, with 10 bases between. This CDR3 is CAISGTPGYEQYF. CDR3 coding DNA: TGTGCCATCAGTGGGACGCCTGGCTACGAGCAGTACTTC.

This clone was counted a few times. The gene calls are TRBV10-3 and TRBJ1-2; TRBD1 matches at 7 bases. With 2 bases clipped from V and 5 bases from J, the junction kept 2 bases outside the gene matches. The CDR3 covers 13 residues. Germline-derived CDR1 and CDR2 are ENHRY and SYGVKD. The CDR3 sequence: CAISEGDSYGYTF. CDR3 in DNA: TGTGCCATCAGTGAGGGGGACAGTTATGGCTACACCTTC.

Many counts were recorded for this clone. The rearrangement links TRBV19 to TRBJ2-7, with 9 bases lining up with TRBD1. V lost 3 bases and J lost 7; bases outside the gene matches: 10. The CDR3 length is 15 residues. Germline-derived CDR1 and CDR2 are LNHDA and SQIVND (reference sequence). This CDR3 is CASSITGTGPQEQYF. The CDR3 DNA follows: TGTGCCAGTAGTATCACCGGGACAGGGCCTCAAGAGCAGTACTTC.

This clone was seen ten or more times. The CDR3 DNA follows: TGTGCCGCGGGGTCACGGGTTGCGGAGTCCCCCGGGGCCAACGTCCTGACTTTC. It is translated as CAAGSRVAESPGANVLTF. V gene TRBV7-9 combines with J gene TRBJ2-6; D may be TRBD2 (6 bases). This CDR3 region has 18 residues. V lost 11 bases to trimming and J lost 4 bases, with 27 bases between them. Germline V gene lookup returns CDR1 SEHNR and CDR2 FQNEAQ (reference sequence). Based on the CDR3 plus reference TRBV7-9 and TRBJ2-6, the full variable domain is DTGVSQNPRHKITKRGQNVTFRCDPISEHNRLYWYRQTLGQGPEFLTYFQNEAQLEKSRLLSDRFSAERPKGSFSTLEIQRTEQGDSAMYLCAAGSRVAESPGANVLTFGAGSRLTVL.

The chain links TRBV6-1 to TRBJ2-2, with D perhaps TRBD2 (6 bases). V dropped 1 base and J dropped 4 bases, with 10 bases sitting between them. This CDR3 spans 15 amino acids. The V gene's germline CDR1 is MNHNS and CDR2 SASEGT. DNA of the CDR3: TGTGCCAGCAGTGAAGTTGGAGGGATCACCGGGGAGCTGTTTTTT. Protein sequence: CASSEVGGITGELFF.

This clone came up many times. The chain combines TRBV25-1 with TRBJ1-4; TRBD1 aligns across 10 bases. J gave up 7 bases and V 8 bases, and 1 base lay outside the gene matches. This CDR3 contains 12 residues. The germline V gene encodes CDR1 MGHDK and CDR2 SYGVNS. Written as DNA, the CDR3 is TGTGCCAGCGACAGGGGGCGTGAAAAACTGTTTTTT. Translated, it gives CASDRGREKLFF.

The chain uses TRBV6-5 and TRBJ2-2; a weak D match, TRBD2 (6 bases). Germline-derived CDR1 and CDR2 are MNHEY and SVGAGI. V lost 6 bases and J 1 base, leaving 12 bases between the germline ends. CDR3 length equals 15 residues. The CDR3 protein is CASREAGRNTGELFF. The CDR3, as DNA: TGTGCCAGCAGGGAGGCGGGAAGGAACACCGGGGAGCTGTTTTTT.

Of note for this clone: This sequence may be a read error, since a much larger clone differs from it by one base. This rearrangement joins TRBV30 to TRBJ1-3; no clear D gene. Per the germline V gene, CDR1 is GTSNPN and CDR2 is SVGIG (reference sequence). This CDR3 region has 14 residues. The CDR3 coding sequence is TGTGCCTGGAGTCTGCAATATGGAGGAAACACCACATATTTT. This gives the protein CAWSLQYGGNTTYF.

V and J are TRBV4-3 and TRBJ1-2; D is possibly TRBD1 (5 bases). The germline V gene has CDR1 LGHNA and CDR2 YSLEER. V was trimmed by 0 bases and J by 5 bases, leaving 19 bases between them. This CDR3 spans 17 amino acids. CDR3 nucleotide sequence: TGCGCCAGCAGCCAAGATCTTCGACAGTTGGAATGGTATGGCTACACCTTC. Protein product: CASSQDLRQLEWYGYTF.

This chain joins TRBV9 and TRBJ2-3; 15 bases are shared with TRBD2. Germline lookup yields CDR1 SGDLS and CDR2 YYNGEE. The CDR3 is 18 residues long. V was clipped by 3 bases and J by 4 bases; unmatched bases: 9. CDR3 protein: CASSDRPGTSGRPDTQYF. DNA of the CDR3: TGTGCCAGCAGCGACCGCCCAGGGACTAGCGGGAGGCCAGATACGCAGTATTTT.

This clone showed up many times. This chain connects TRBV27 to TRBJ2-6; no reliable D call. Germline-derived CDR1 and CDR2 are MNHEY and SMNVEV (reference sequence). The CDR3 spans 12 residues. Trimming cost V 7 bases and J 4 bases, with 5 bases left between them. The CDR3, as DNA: TGTGCCAGCAAACACGGGGCCAACGTCCTGACTTTC. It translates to CASKHGANVLTF.

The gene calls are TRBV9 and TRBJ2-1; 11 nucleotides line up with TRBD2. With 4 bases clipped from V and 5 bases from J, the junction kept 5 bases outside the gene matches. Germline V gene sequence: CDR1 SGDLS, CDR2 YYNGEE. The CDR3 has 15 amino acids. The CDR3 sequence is CASSKPGLADNEQFF. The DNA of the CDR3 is TGTGCCAGCAGCAAACCGGGACTAGCGGACAATGAGCAGTTCTTC.

The DNA for the CDR3 is TGTGCCAGCAGCTTAGGGACAGGGGGCTTTGGCTACACCTTC. This sequence encodes CASSLGTGGFGYTF. The chain combines TRBV7-8 with TRBJ1-2; 11 nucleotides match TRBD1. The CDR3 runs to 14 residues. Trimming removed 1 base from V and 7 bases from J; junction bases left unmatched: 2. Germline CDR1 is SGHVS and CDR2 is FQNEAQ.

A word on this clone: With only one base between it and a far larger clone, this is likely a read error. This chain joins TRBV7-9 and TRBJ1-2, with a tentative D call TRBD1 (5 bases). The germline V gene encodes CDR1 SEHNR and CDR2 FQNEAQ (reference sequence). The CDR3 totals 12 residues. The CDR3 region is CASSLDAWGYAF. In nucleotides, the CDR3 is TGTGCCAGCAGCTTAGATGCCTGGGGCTACGCCTTC.

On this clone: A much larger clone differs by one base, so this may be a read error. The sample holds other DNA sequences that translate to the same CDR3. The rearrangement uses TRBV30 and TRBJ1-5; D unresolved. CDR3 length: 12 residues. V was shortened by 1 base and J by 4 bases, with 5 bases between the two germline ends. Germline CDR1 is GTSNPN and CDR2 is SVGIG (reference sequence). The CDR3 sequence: CAWSGSNQPQHF. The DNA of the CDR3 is TGTGCCTGGAGTGGAAGTAATCAGCCCCAGCATTTT.

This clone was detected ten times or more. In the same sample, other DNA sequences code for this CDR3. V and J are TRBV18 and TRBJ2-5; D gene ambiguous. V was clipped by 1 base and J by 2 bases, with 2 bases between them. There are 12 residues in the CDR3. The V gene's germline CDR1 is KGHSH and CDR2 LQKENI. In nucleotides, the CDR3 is TGTGCCAGCTCACCACGACAAGAGACCCAGTACTTC. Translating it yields CASSPRQETQYF.

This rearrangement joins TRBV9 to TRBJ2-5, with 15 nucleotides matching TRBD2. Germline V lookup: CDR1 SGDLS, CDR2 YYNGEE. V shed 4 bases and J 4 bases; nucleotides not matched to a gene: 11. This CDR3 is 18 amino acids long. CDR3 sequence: CASSPGLAGGLGRETQYF. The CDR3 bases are TGTGCCAGCAGCCCCGGACTAGCGGGAGGGCTCGGGAGAGAGACCCAGTACTTC. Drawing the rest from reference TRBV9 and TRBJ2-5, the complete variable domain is DSGVTQTPKHLITATGQRVTLRCSPRSGDLSVYWYQQSLDQGLQFLIQYYNGEERAKGNILERFSAQQFPDLHSELNLSSLELGDSALYFCASSPGLAGGLGRETQYFGPGTRLLVL.

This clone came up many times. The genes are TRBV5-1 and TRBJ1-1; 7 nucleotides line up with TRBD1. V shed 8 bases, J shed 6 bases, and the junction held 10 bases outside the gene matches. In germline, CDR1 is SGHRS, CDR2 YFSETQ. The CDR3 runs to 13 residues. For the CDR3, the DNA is TGCGCCAGTCACCTCAGGGGGGGATCTGAAGCTTTCTTT. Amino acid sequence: CASHLRGGSEAFF.

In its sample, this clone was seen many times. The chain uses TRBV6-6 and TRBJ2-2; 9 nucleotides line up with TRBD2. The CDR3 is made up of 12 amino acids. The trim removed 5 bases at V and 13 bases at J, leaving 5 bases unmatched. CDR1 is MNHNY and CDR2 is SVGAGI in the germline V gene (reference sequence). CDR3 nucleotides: TGTGCCAGCAGTAGCGGGGGGCCAGGGCTGTTTTTT. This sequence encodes CASSSGGPGLFF.

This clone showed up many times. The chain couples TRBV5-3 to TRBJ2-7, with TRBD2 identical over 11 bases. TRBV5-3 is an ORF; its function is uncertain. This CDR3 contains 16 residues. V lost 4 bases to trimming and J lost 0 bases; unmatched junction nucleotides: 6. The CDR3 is CARSRGLAVPSYEQYF. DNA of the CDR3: TGTGCCAGAAGCCGGGGACTAGCGGTGCCCTCCTACGAGCAGTACTTC.

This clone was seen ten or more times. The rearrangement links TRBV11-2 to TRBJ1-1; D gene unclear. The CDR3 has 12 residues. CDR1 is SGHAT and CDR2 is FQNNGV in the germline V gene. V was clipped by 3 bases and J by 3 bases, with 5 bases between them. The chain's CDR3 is CASSLRDTEAFF. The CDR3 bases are TGTGCCAGCAGCTTGCGGGACACTGAAGCTTTCTTT.

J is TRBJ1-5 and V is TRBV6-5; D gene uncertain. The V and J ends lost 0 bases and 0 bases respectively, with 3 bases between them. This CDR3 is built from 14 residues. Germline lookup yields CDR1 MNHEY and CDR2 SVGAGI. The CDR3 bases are TGTGCCAGCAGTTACTCGAGTAGCAATCAGCCCCAGCATTTT. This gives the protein CASSYSSSNQPQHF.

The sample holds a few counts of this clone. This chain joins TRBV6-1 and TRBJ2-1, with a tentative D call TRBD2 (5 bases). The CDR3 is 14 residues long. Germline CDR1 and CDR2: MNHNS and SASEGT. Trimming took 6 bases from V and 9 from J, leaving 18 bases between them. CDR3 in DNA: TGTGCCAGCAGAACCCTAGCAGCAGCCAGTGAGCAGTTCTTC. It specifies CASRTLAAASEQFF.

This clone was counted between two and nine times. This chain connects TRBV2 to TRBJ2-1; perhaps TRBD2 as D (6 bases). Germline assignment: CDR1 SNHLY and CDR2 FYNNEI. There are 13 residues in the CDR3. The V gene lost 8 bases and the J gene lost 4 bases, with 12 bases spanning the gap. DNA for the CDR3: TGTGCCAGCTTTCACGCGGGGTACAATGAGCAGTTCTTC. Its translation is CASFHAGYNEQFF.

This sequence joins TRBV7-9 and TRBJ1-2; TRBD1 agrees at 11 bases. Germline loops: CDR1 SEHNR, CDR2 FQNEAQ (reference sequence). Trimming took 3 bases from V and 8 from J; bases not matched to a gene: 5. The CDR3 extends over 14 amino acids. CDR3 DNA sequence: TGTGCCAGCAGCTTGCTCGGGACAGGGGGAGGCTACACCTTC. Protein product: CASSLLGTGGGYTF.

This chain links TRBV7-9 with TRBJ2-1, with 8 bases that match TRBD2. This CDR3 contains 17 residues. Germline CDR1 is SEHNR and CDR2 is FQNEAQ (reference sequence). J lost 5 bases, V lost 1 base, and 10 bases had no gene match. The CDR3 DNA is TGTGCCAGCAGCTTAGTGCGGGAGGCCCTGATTGACAATGAGCAGTTCTTC. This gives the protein CASSLVREALIDNEQFF.